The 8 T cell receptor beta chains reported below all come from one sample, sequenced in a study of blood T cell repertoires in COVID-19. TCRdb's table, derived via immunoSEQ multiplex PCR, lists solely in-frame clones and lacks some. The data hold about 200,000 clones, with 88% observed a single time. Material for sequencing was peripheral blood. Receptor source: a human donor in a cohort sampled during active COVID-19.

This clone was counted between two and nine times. The CDR3 DNA reads TGTGCCAGTAGTACCTCGGGACAGGTTATGATGTTTTTT. Protein: CASSTSGQVMMFF. V gene TRBV19 combines with J gene TRBJ1-4; 8 bases match TRBD1. Germline assignment: CDR1 LNHDA and CDR2 SQIVND (reference sequence). The V segment lost 4 bases and the J segment 15 bases; nucleotides outside the gene matches: 10. The CDR3 runs to 13 residues.

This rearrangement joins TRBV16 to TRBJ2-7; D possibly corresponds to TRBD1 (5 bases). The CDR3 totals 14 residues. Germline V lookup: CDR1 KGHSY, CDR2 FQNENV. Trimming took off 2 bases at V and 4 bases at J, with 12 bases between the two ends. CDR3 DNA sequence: TGTGCCAGCAGCCAACAGGGCTCGAGGTACGAGCAGTACTTC. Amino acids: CASSQQGSRYEQYF.

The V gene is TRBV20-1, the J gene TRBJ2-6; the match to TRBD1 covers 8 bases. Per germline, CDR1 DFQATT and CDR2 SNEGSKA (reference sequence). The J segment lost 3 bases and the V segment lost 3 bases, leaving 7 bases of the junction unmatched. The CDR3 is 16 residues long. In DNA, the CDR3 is TGCAGTGCTAGTACGCCCAGGGGGCGTGGGGCCAACGTCCTGACTTTC. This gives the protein CSASTPRGRGANVLTF.

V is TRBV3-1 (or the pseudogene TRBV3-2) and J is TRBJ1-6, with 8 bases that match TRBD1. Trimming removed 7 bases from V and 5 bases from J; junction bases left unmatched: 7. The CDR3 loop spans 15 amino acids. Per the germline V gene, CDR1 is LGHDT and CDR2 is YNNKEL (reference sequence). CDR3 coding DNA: TGTGCCAGCACTACCGGACAGGGCAATAATTCACCCCTCCACTTT. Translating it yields CASTTGQGNNSPLHF.

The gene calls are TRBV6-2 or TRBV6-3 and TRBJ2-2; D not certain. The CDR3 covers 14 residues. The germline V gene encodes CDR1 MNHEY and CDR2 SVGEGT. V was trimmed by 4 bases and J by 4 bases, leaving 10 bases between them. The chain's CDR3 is CASSSPRFTGELFF. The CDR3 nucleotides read TGTGCCAGCAGTTCCCCTCGGTTCACCGGGGAGCTGTTTTTT.

Here the CDR3 reads CASSHPTGDVPIQYF. CDR3 in DNA: TGTGCCAGCAGCCATCCGACCGGGGATGTCCCCATTCAGTACTTC. This chain links TRBV4-2 with TRBJ2-4; a weak D match, TRBD2 (5 bases). The CDR3 is 15 residues long. The V gene's germline CDR1 is LGHNA and CDR2 YNFKEQ. Deletions cut 3 bases from V and 9 bases from J, with 18 bases between.

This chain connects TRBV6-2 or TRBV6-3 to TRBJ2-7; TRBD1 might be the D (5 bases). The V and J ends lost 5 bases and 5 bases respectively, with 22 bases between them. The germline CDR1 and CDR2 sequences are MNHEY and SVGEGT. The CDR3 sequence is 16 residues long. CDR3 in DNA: TGTGCCAGCAGTGGCCACGGACATGGGGTAGGGGACGAGCAGTACTTC. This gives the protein CASSGHGHGVGDEQYF.

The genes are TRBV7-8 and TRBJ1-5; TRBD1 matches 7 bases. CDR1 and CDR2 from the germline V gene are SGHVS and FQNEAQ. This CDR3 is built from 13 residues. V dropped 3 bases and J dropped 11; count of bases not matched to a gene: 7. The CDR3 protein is CASSLNRGEAQHF. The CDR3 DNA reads TGTGCCAGCAGCTTGAACAGGGGAGAGGCCCAGCATTTT.